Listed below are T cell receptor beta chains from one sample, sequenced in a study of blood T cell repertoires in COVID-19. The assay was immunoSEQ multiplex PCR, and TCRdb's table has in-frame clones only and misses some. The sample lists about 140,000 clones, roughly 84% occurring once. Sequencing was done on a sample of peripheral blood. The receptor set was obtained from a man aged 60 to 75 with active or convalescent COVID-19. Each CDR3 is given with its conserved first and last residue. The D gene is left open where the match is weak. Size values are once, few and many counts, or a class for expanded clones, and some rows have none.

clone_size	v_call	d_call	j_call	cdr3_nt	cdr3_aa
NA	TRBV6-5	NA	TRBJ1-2	TGTGCCAGCAGTTACTCGGAGGGAAATGGCTACACCTTC	CASSYSEGNGYTF
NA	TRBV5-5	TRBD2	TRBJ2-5	TGTGCCAGCAGCTCTCTAGCGGTTCGTTCAAGAGATACCCAGTACTTC	CASSSLAVRSRDTQYF
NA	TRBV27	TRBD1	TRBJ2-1	TGTGCCAGCAGTCCGCACAGGGACAGGATTTCCCCGAGGGAGCAGTTCTTC	CASSPHRDRISPREQFF
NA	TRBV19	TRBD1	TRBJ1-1	TGTGCCTGTTGGGACAGGCCGAACACTGAAGCTTTCTTT	CACWDRPNTEAFF
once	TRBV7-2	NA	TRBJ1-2	TGTGCCAGCAGCTTAGGAGGCTTCCAATCGGGCTACACCTTC	CASSLGGFQSGYTF
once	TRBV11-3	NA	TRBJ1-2	TGTGCCAGCAGCTTAGCAGGGTACTATGGCTACACCTTC	CASSLAGYYGYTF
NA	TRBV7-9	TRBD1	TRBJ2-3	TGTGCCAGCAGCTTACTTTCGAGACAGGGGAACGCAGATACGCAGTATTTT	CASSLLSRQGNADTQYF
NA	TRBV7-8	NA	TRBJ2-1	TGTGCCAGCAGCTTAGAATACTCCTACAATGAGCAGTTCTTC	CASSLEYSYNEQFF
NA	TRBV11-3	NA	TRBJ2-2	TGTGCCAGCAGCCGAGGAGGCACCGGGGAGCTGTTTTTT	CASSRGGTGELFF
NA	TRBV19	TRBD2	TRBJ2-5	TGTGCCAGTAGCCTTAGCGGGGCCCAAGAGACCCAGTACTTC	CASSLSGAQETQYF
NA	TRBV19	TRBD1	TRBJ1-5	TGTGCCAGTACCAAAACAGGGGGATATCAGCCCCAGCATTTT	CASTKTGGYQPQHF
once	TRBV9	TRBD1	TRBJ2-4	TGTGCCAGCAGCGTAGCTCCGGGACAGGGAGGAAACATTCAGTACTTC	CASSVAPGQGGNIQYF
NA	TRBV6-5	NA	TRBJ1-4	TGTGCCAGCAGTTCTAACCAAGCAACTAATGAAAAACTGTTTTTT	CASSSNQATNEKLFF
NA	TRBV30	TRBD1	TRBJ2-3	TGTGCCTGGGACGGACAGGTAAAGACAGATACGCAGTATTTT	CAWDGQVKTDTQYF
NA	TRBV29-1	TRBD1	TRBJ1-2	TGCAGCGTTGCGGGACAGGCGGACTATGGCTACACCTTC	CSVAGQADYGYTF